What follows are 25 T cell receptor beta chains derived from one specimen sequenced in a study of beta chain features in type 1 diabetes. The isolated RNA, all of it, was reverse transcribed, so expressed TCRB transcripts were what got sequenced. TCRdb keeps only in-frame clones here, not all; method: immunoSEQ multiplex PCR. The sample lists around 44,000 clones, about 51% occurring once. The specimen was Tregs from blood. The receptors were sampled from a woman in her late teens or twenties in good health.

This chain connects TRBV28 to TRBJ1-5; 9 bases are shared with TRBD1. Germline loops: CDR1 MDHEN, CDR2 SYDVKM. Losses at the gene ends were 6 bases for V and 11 bases for J; bases not matched to a gene: 5. This CDR3 is 12 amino acids long. The CDR3 protein is CASRSGQGSQHF. CDR3 DNA: TGTGCCAGCAGATCTGGACAGGGGTCCCAGCATTTT.

The chain couples TRBV11-2 to TRBJ2-3; D perhaps matches TRBD1 (6 bases). CDR3 length: 16 residues. CDR1 is SGHAT and CDR2 is FQNNGV in the germline V gene. The germline V and J ends were trimmed by 6 bases and 6 bases, with 22 bases remaining between them. This CDR3 is CASRPAVGAGLDTQYF. The CDR3 nucleotides read TGTGCCAGCAGGCCAGCAGTGGGGGCAGGGTTGGATACGCAGTATTTT.

This clone was seen a handful of times. V is TRBV29-1 and J is TRBJ1-2; 7 bases align to TRBD1. Per the germline V gene, CDR1 is SQVTM and CDR2 is ANQGSEA. The CDR3 is made up of 11 amino acids. V dropped 2 bases and J dropped 8; count of bases not matched to a gene: 2. The CDR3 spells CSVERGHGYTF. The CDR3 DNA follows: TGCAGCGTTGAAAGGGGGCACGGCTACACCTTC.

Within the sample, this clone is medium-sized (0.01 to 0.1%). The genes are TRBV4-2 and TRBJ2-3, with a tentative D call TRBD2 (6 bases). The length of the CDR3 is 16 residues. The germline V gene has CDR1 LGHNA and CDR2 YNFKEQ. The V and J ends lost 4 bases and 2 bases respectively, with 16 bases between them. This CDR3 is CASSPRPGLHTDTQYF. In DNA, the CDR3 is TGTGCCAGCAGCCCTAGACCGGGACTTCACACAGATACGCAGTATTTT.

The chain joins TRBV30 to TRBJ2-7; possible D gene TRBD2, 5 bases. In germline, CDR1 is GTSNPN, CDR2 SVGIG (reference sequence). This CDR3 is 11 amino acids long. V gave up 3 bases and J gave up 12 bases, with 15 bases separating them. This CDR3 is CAWRNLAPPYF. In DNA form, the CDR3 reads TGTGCCTGGAGGAATCTAGCTCCGCCGTACTTC. The complete variable domain, with remaining parts taken from reference TRBV30 and TRBJ2-7, reads SQTIHQWPATLVQPVGSPLSLECTVEGTSNPNLYWYRQAAGRGLQLLFYSVGIGQISSEVPQNLSASRPQDRQFILSSKKLLLSDSGFYLCAWRNLAPPYFGPGTRLTVT.

This sequence joins TRBV30 and TRBJ2-6; D unclear. From germline, CDR1 is GTSNPN and CDR2 SVGIG (reference sequence). This CDR3 is 14 amino acids long. With 3 bases removed from V and 1 base from J, the gap between germline ends came to 7 bases. In nucleotides, the CDR3 is TGTGCCTGGAGGGGCTCGTCTGGGGCCAACGTCCTGACTTTC. Amino acid sequence: CAWRGSSGANVLTF.

The chain carries TRBV5-1 and TRBJ1-1, with D tentatively TRBD1 (5 bases). The germline V gene has CDR1 SGHRS and CDR2 YFSETQ. The V and J ends lost 4 bases and 0 bases respectively, with 16 bases between them. This CDR3 is built from 16 residues. CDR3 bases: TGCGCCAGCAGCCCGGGACTCTCTACCTTGAACACTGAAGCTTTCTTT. Residues: CASSPGLSTLNTEAFF.

The chain carries TRBV28 and TRBJ2-1; D unclear. CDR1 and CDR2 from the germline V gene are MDHEN and SYDVKM. The CDR3 runs to 14 residues. V was pared by 3 bases and J by 7 bases, with 13 bases between. The CDR3 bases are TGTGCCAGCAGTTTTTCGCCCCTCGAGAATGAGCAGTTCTTC. Amino acid sequence: CASSFSPLENEQFF.

This clone has just a few counts. This CDR3 is CASTYRGNTEAFF. DNA of the CDR3: TGTGCCAGCACCTACCGGGGGAACACTGAAGCTTTCTTT. This chain joins TRBV6-5 and TRBJ1-1; D unclear. Trimming removed 7 bases at V and 1 base at J, with 10 bases between. CDR1 is MNHEY and CDR2 is SVGAGI in the germline V gene. This CDR3 comprises 13 residues.

This chain uses TRBV28 with TRBJ1-2; D might be TRBD1 (5 bases). From germline, CDR1 is MDHEN and CDR2 SYDVKM. This CDR3 is built from 13 residues. Trimming stripped 2 bases from V and 4 bases from J, with 8 bases between. The CDR3 sequence: CASSLQQVYGYTF. CDR3 DNA sequence: TGTGCCAGCAGTTTACAACAGGTCTATGGCTACACCTTC.

CDR3 DNA: TGTGCCAGCAGCAACAGGGGGCTTGGAAACACCATATATTTT. Amino acid sequence: CASSNRGLGNTIYF. The chain couples TRBV9 to TRBJ1-3; TRBD1 matches at 9 bases. The CDR3 covers 14 residues. Germline V gene lookup returns CDR1 SGDLS and CDR2 YYNGEE. V gave up 4 bases and J gave up 3 bases; unmatched junction bases: 2.

This clone was seen only a few times. The chain combines TRBV7-2 with TRBJ2-5, with a possible D match to TRBD2 (6 bases). Trimming stripped 5 bases from V and 2 bases from J, with 12 bases between. The CDR3 runs 14 residues. The germline gives CDR1 SGHTA, CDR2 FQGNSA. DNA of the CDR3: TGTGCCAGCAGCCGCGGCGGGGTACAAGAGACCCAGTACTTC. This codes for CASSRGGVQETQYF.

The rearrangement links TRBV7-8 to TRBJ2-4; 7 bases fit TRBD1. Germline CDR1 and CDR2: SGHVS and FQNEAQ. The CDR3 covers 16 residues. Losses at the gene ends were 5 bases for V and 1 base for J; bases not matched to a gene: 8. The CDR3 loop is CASSVEGGFAKNIQYF. The CDR3 region has the DNA TGTGCCAGCAGCGTCGAAGGGGGCTTCGCCAAAAACATTCAGTACTTC.

V and J are TRBV10-2 and TRBJ2-7, with D perhaps matching TRBD1 (6 bases). Per germline, CDR1 WSHSY and CDR2 SAAADI. This CDR3 region has 15 residues. V was trimmed by 6 bases and J by 4 bases, leaving 19 bases between them. CDR3 sequence: CASSPIDRTGYEQYF. DNA of the CDR3: TGCGCCAGCAGCCCAATCGACAGGACGGGTTACGAGCAGTACTTC.

There are a few counts of this clone. V and J are TRBV10-3 and TRBJ2-3; the match to TRBD1 covers 11 bases. This CDR3 region has 17 residues. Losses at the gene ends were 6 bases for V and 4 bases for J; bases not matched to a gene: 12. The V gene's germline CDR1 is ENHRY and CDR2 SYGVKD. CDR3 DNA sequence: TGTGCCATCAGCCAGGGACAGGGGGGTCTTCGGGCAGATACGCAGTATTTT. This sequence encodes CAISQGQGGLRADTQYF.

Only a few counts were recorded for this clone. The chain recombines TRBV19 with TRBJ1-2, with 7 bases that match TRBD1. The V and J ends lost 2 bases and 6 bases, in that order; junction bases with no gene match: 6. The CDR3 is 14 amino acids. Germline CDR1 LNHDA, CDR2 SQIVND (reference sequence). The CDR3 bases are TGTGCCAGTAGTATACCTGACAGGGTGCATGGCTACACCTTC. As protein: CASSIPDRVHGYTF.

Sample share makes this clone medium-sized (0.01 to 0.1%). This chain joins TRBV5-6 and TRBJ2-1; no definite D call. Germline V gives CDR1 SGHDT, CDR2 YYEEEE. Trimming left V 3 bases short and J 1 base short, with 5 bases between. The CDR3 covers 13 residues. The DNA for the CDR3 is TGTGCCAGCAGCTCCGGTTCCTACAATGAGCAGTTCTTC. Amino acids: CASSSGSYNEQFF.

V and J are TRBV5-1 and TRBJ2-3, with a possible D match to TRBD2 (5 bases). Per the germline V gene, CDR1 is SGHRS and CDR2 is YFSETQ. This CDR3 has 16 residues. V was cut by 4 bases and J by 1 base, with 16 bases left in between. The CDR3: CASSREHLGGTDTQYF. CDR3 bases: TGCGCCAGCAGCCGGGAACACCTAGGAGGCACAGATACGCAGTATTTT.

By share of the sample, this clone is medium-sized. The chain uses TRBV7-3 and TRBJ1-1, with D possibly being TRBD1 (6 bases). This CDR3 contains 17 residues. In germline, CDR1 is SGHTA, CDR2 FQGTGA. Between the trimmed V and J ends, which lost 5 bases and 4 bases, there was a span of 23 bases. For the CDR3, the DNA is TGTGCCAGCAGCCCACCCCCCTCGGCAGGGGTGGCCACTGAAGCTTTCTTT. Encoded protein: CASSPPPSAGVATEAFF.

The chain recombines TRBV28 with TRBJ2-1; 7 bases agree with TRBD2. The CDR3 contains 14 residues. The germline CDR1 and CDR2 sequences are MDHEN and SYDVKM. J was trimmed by 9 bases and V by 3 bases; bases with no gene match: 8. The CDR3 nucleotides are TGTGCCAGCAGTTTGACTAGCCTATTGGGTGAGCAGTTCTTC. Translation gives CASSLTSLLGEQFF.

This rearrangement joins TRBV27 to TRBJ2-1; TRBD2 matches 7 bases. CDR3 length equals 17 residues. Looked up from germline, CDR1 is MNHEY and CDR2 is SMNVEV (reference sequence). With V trimmed by 6 bases and J by 0 bases, 11 bases remained unmatched. The CDR3 region has the DNA TGTGCCAGCAGCCTGACTAGCAGACATAGCTCCTACAATGAGCAGTTCTTC. Translated: CASSLTSRHSSYNEQFF.

The V call is TRBV29-1, the J call TRBJ2-3, with 8 bases matching TRBD1. Germline CDR1 is SQVTM and CDR2 is ANQGSEA. V lost 3 bases to trimming and J lost 6 bases; unmatched junction nucleotides: 8. This CDR3 comprises 14 residues. CDR3 region: CSVEKDRVGDTQYF. The CDR3 DNA follows: TGCAGCGTTGAGAAGGACAGGGTCGGGGATACGCAGTATTTT.

This clone was counted only a few times. The V and J genes are TRBV7-9 and TRBJ1-2; D is perhaps TRBD1 (5 bases). Trimming removed 1 base at V and 2 bases at J, with 5 bases between. From germline, CDR1 is SEHNR and CDR2 FQNEAQ (reference sequence). This CDR3 comprises 13 residues. The CDR3 is CASSLGQNYGYTF. The CDR3 nucleotides are TGTGCCAGCAGCTTAGGACAGAACTATGGCTACACCTTC. Drawing the rest from reference TRBV7-9 and TRBJ1-2, the complete variable domain is DTGVSQNPRHKITKRGQNVTFRCDPISEHNRLYWYRQTLGQGPEFLTYFQNEAQLEKSRLLSDRFSAERPKGSFSTLEIQRTEQGDSAMYLCASSLGQNYGYTFGSGTRLTVV.

CDR3 residues: CSADRTSGYNEQFF. The CDR3 nucleotides are TGCAGCGCTGACCGGACTAGCGGATACAATGAGCAGTTCTTC. The V call is TRBV29-1, the J call TRBJ2-1; 10 positions match TRBD2. The CDR3 has 14 amino acids. Per the germline V gene, CDR1 is SQVTM and CDR2 is ANQGSEA. Losses at the gene ends were 7 bases for V and 4 bases for J; bases not matched to a gene: 7.

This clone has only a few counts. J is TRBJ2-1 and V is TRBV7-3, with D hard to call. Germline CDR1 SGHTA, CDR2 FQGTGA. V was shortened by 2 bases and J by 4 bases, with 6 bases between the two germline ends. The CDR3 is made up of 13 amino acids. CDR3 coding DNA: TGTGCCAGCAGCTTAGGCTTTTACAATGAGCAGTTCTTC. It specifies CASSLGFYNEQFF.